Listed below are T cell receptor beta chains from one sample, sequenced in a study of regulatory T cells in long-lasting Graves disease. TCRdb itself ran the multiplex PCR reads through MiXCR, one entry per CDR3 protein. The sample holds 500,000 to 700,000 distinct CDR3 sequences, about 30% seen once. This specimen was peripheral blood mononuclear cells (PBMCs), taken when the disease was refractory, from a patient treated with antithyroid drugs. All receptors derive from a female donor with Graves disease. CDR3s include the opening cysteine and the closing phenylalanine or tryptophan. A D gene is named only where the DNA matches it firmly. Only some rows state a clone size, as once, few, many or a class for expanded clones.

14	TRBV27	TRBJ2-7	TRBD2	few	TGTGCCAGCAGTGGGAGACTAGCGGGAGCCGAGCAGTACTTC	CASSGRLAGAEQYF
15	TRBV11-2	TRBJ2-1	-	once	TGTGCCAGCAGTTTACTAGTGGGCCACTACAATGAGCAGTTCTTC	CASSLLVGHYNEQFF
14	TRBV11-2	TRBJ2-7	-	-	TGTGCCAGCACCCCGGTGGGGACACCCTACGAGCAGTACTTC	CASTPVGTPYEQYF
19	TRBV7-9	TRBJ2-7	TRBD2	-	TGTGCCAGCAGCTTCCCCAACCGACTAGCGGGAGATTTGCCCTACGAGCAGTACTTC	CASSFPNRLAGDLPYEQYF
12	TRBV30	TRBJ1-1	-	few	TGTGCCTGGGGACACCCGGAGACTGAAGCTTTCTTT	CAWGHPETEAFF
13	TRBV25-1	TRBJ1-1	-	-	TGTGCCAGCAGTCCCGGACACAACACTGAAGCTTTCTTT	CASSPGHNTEAFF
14	TRBV2	TRBJ1-6	-	-	TGTGCCAGCAGTGAAATCACGGGTTATTCACCCCTCCACTTT	CASSEITGYSPLHF
16	TRBV12-3/TRBV12-4	TRBJ2-2	TRBD2	many	TGTGCCAGCAGTTTAGAGAGCGGGAGAAGGACCGGGGAGCTGTTTTTT	CASSLESGRRTGELFF
14	TRBV7-2	TRBJ1-1	-	few	TGTGCCAGCAGCTCCGAAGGGTATGACACTGAAGCTTTCTTT	CASSSEGYDTEAFF
14	TRBV7-9	TRBJ1-1	-	-	TGTGCCAGCAGCTCGATAAACAGGGTCTCTGAAGCTTTCTTT	CASSSINRVSEAFF
15	TRBV20-1	TRBJ1-6	TRBD1	many	TGCAGTGCACTTACCGGGACAGGGGTAGGATCACCCCTCCACTTT	CSALTGTGVGSPLHF
13	TRBV6-9	TRBJ1-1	TRBD1	few	TGTGCCAGCAGTTTACCGGGACAGGGGGAAGCTTTCTTT	CASSLPGQGEAFF
15	TRBV3-1	TRBJ2-7	-	few	TGTGCCAGCTTGCAGGCGGGCTTAATCTCCTACGAGCAGTACTTC	CASLQAGLISYEQYF
14	TRBV6-1	TRBJ1-4	-	few	TGTGCCAGCAGACCGCGACAGTTAAATGAAAAACTGTTTTTT	CASRPRQLNEKLFF
13	TRBV6-1	TRBJ1-1	TRBD1	-	TGTGCCAGCAGCAACAGGGGGCAAACTGAAGCTTTCTTT	CASSNRGQTEAFF
15	TRBV12-3/TRBV12-4	TRBJ1-2	TRBD1	many	TGTGCCAGCAGTTTTGGGACAGGGACGGCCGGTGGCTACACCTTC	CASSFGTGTAGGYTF
13	TRBV20-1	TRBJ1-1	-	-	TGCAGTGCTAGTGGCGGGAGTTACACTGAAGCTTTCTTT	CSASGGSYTEAFF
14	TRBV19	TRBJ2-2	TRBD1	-	TGTGCCAGTAGGGACAGGGCGAACACCGGGGAGCTGTTTTTT	CASRDRANTGELFF
12	TRBV28	TRBJ1-6	-	few	TGTGCCAGCAGGGACCTAAATTCACCCCTCCACTTT	CASRDLNSPLHF
17	TRBV9	TRBJ2-7	TRBD1	few	TGTGCCAGCAGCCCGCGGGACCCGGGACAGGGGTCCTACGAGCAGTACTTC	CASSPRDPGQGSYEQYF
15	TRBV5-1	TRBJ1-1	-	few	TGCGCCAGCAGCCGTCTCCAGACTCAGAACACTGAAGCTTTCTTT	CASSRLQTQNTEAFF
14	TRBV19	TRBJ1-5	-	few	TGTGCCAGTAGTATAGCAGGGAACGGTCAGCCCCAGCATTTT	CASSIAGNGQPQHF
18	TRBV20-1	TRBJ1-3	-	-	TGCAGTGCGAGTGGGCAGGTATCCTCTCTCCACTCTGGAAACACCATATATTTT	CSASGQVSSLHSGNTIYF
16	TRBV27	TRBJ2-2	TRBD2	-	TGTGCCAGCAGTCCCCCCGGACTAGCAGGGACCGGGGAGCTGTTTTTT	CASSPPGLAGTGELFF
14	TRBV28	TRBJ1-2	-	many	TGTGCCAGCAGTTTATCTGGGGACGGCTATGGCTACACCTTC	CASSLSGDGYGYTF
13	TRBV29-1	TRBJ2-2	-	-	TGCAGCGTTCGGCAGGGGCGTACCGGGGAGCTGTTTTTT	CSVRQGRTGELFF
16	TRBV27	TRBJ2-7	-	few	TGTGCCAGCAGTTACTCTCCCGGGACACCCCTATACGAGCAGTACTTC	CASSYSPGTPLYEQYF
14	TRBV14	TRBJ1-1	-	few	TGTGCCAGCAGCCAAGATAAAGAGAACACTGAAGCTTTCTTT	CASSQDKENTEAFF
15	TRBV20-1	TRBJ1-1	TRBD1	-	TGCAGTGCTAGAGATCAAGGGACAGGGTACCCTGAAGCTTTCTTT	CSARDQGTGYPEAFF
16	TRBV6-9	TRBJ2-2	TRBD2	-	TGTGCCAGCAGTTATTACGCGGGGGGGAACACCGGGGAGCTGTTTTTT	CASSYYAGGNTGELFF
11	TRBV28	TRBJ1-1	-	many	TGTGCCAGCAGAGAACGGACTGAAGCTTTCTTT	CASRERTEAFF
17	TRBV7-7	TRBJ2-2	TRBD2	-	TGTGCCAGCAGCATTCATAGCGGGAGAGGAAACACCGGGGAGCTGTTTTTT	CASSIHSGRGNTGELFF
14	TRBV12-3/TRBV12-4	TRBJ1-3	-	-	TGTGCCAGCAGAGAAGAGGGCAGTGGAAACACCATATATTTT	CASREEGSGNTIYF
14	TRBV13	TRBJ1-2	-	-	TGTGCCAGCAGCTTAGCGGGGCGTAGGTATGGCTGCACCTTC	CASSLAGRRYGCTF
13	TRBV3-1	TRBJ1-1	-	many	TGTGCCAGCAGCCCTCTGTCGGACAATGAAGCTTTCTTT	CASSPLSDNEAFF
13	TRBV6-1	TRBJ1-4	-	few	TGTGCCAGCAGTGAAGCTTTTGGACCGAAACTGTTTTTT	CASSEAFGPKLFF
13	TRBV10-3	TRBJ1-5	TRBD1	many	TGTGCCATCTGGACAGGGGGCAATCAGCCCCAGCATTTT	CAIWTGGNQPQHF
16	TRBV30	TRBJ2-4	-	-	TGTGCCTGGAGTCGTCGGCAGGAGTGGGCCAAAAACATTCAGTACTTC	CAWSRRQEWAKNIQYF
13	TRBV27	TRBJ1-1	-	few	TGTGCCAGCAGTTTAAGTCTCCTCACTGAAGCTTTCTTT	CASSLSLLTEAFF
15	TRBV11-2	TRBJ1-2	-	few	TGTGCCAGCAGCTTAGTCCGGGGGCGCAGCTATGGCTACACCTTC	CASSLVRGRSYGYTF
17	TRBV2	TRBJ2-5	TRBD2	-	TGTGCCAGCGGCGAGGGAGTACGCGCGGGAGGTGGGGAGACCCAGTACTTC	CASGEGVRAGGGETQYF
13	TRBV6-1	TRBJ2-2	-	-	TGTGCCAGCCCCCCGGAAGGACCCGGGGAGCTGTTTTTT	CASPPEGPGELFF
13	TRBV20-1	TRBJ1-1	TRBD1	few	TGCAGTGCCTTTACAGGGGGCGCGACTGAAGCTTTCTTT	CSAFTGGATEAFF
16	TRBV5-1	TRBJ2-6	-	many	TGCGCCAGCAGCTTGGGTCGGGGCTCTGGGGCCAACGTCCTGACTTTC	CASSLGRGSGANVLTF
15	TRBV3-1	TRBJ1-1	-	few	TGTGCCAGCAGCCAAGAGCAGGCGATGAACACTGAAGCTTTCTTT	CASSQEQAMNTEAFF
17	TRBV4-2	TRBJ2-5	TRBD2	few	TGTGCCAGCAGCCCCGGACTAGCGGGAGGCGCTGAGGAGACCCAGTACTTC	CASSPGLAGGAEETQYF
13	TRBV7-6	TRBJ1-4	-	few	TGTGCCAGCAGCGTTACCAGTAATGAAAAACTGTTTTTT	CASSVTSNEKLFF
16	TRBV20-1	TRBJ2-7	-	-	TGCAGTGCTAGAGATTTACCCGCGGCCTTCTCCTACGAGCAGTACTTC	CSARDLPAAFSYEQYF
14	TRBV20-1	TRBJ2-5	TRBD2	many	TGCAGTGCGTCACTAGCGGGAGATGGGGAGACCCAGTACTTC	CSASLAGDGETQYF
17	TRBV2	TRBJ2-2	TRBD2	many	TGTGCCAGCAGTCCTAGCGGGAGGGCCGCGGTTGTCGGGGAGCTGTTTTTT	CASSPSGRAAVVGELFF
15	TRBV6-5	TRBJ1-2	-	-	TGTGCCAGCAGTTACTCGGTCGGAGGGGCCTATGGCTACACCTTC	CASSYSVGGAYGYTF
14	TRBV28	TRBJ1-4	-	-	TGTGCCAGCAGTGTTTTAGCAACTAATGAAGAACTGTTTTTT	CASSVLATNEELFF
15	TRBV5-1	TRBJ2-7	-	few	TGCGCCAGCAGCTTGGGTGGGGGCGAAACCTACGAGCAGTACTTC	CASSLGGGETYEQYF
14	TRBV5-1	TRBJ1-2	-	once	TGCGCCAGCAGCTCATACACAGGGACCTATGGCTACACCTTC	CASSSYTGTYGYTF